This T cell receptor beta chain emerged from a study of long-term antiretroviral therapy in people with HIV. Study-wide context: The 2015 recommendation for immediate ART came about a decade after the earliest samples.

Germline loops: CDR1 MGHRA, CDR2 YSYEKL. Trimming took 0 bases from V and 7 from J, leaving 12 bases between them. This CDR3 is built from 14 residues. On this clone itself: Its matching antigen is unknown.

Study observations and caveats: HIV repertoires showed narrower CDR3 length ranges than controls. It was not possible to obtain data on ART adherence, viral resistance or therapy changes.

Specimens retained about 0.9-11 million cryopreserved PBMC preceding DNA extraction. immunoSEQ v3.0 was run at survey level. Measured with immunoSEQ multiplex PCR; TCRdb has only the in-frame clones, and not every one. The sample includes 40,000 to 45,000 clones, 90% to 95% seen only once; the top ten take about 2.6%. Source: unsorted PBMCs, taken 3.7 years after starting antiretroviral therapy. This receptor was obtained from a woman in her 50s with HIV. V and J are TRBV4-1 and TRBJ1-2; no reliable D call. The CDR3 reads CASSQDSTGVGYTF. The DNA for the CDR3 is TGCGCCAGCAGCCAAGATTCAACCGGGGTTGGCTACACCTTC.